These 3 T cell receptor beta chains share one sample of origin, sequenced in a study of regulatory T cells in long-lasting Graves disease. Through Arm-PCR of CDR3 regions and iRepertoire HTBI primers, TCR beta libraries were built. Via MiXCR, TCRdb re-called the multiplex PCR reads, giving one row per CDR3 protein. This sample has approximately 540,000 distinct CDR3 sequences; around 13% occur once, and the top ten carry about 8.3%. The time point was: newly diagnosed GD, antithyroid drugs for less than 3 months. Extracted RNA from PBMCs served as the source of the TCR library. These data were likewise used in another study, on T cells in Graves' hyperthyroidism and ophthalmopathy.

Sequenced material: peripheral blood mononuclear cells (PBMCs), taken at new diagnosis, from a patient treated with antithyroid drugs. The receptors derive from a woman aged 25 to 39 with Graves disease.

This clonotype showed up just a few times. The V and J genes are TRBV30 and TRBJ2-7; the match to TRBD2 covers 10 bases. The CDR3 contains 14 residues. V gave up 8 bases and J gave up 0 bases; unmatched junction bases: 7. The germline V gene has CDR1 GTSNPN and CDR2 SVGIG (reference sequence). The CDR3 nucleotides read TGTGCCGGGGAGACTAGCGGGTTCTCCTACGAGCAGTACTTC. This gives the protein CAGETSGFSYEQYF.

The CDR3 spells CASSRGWTGAYSNQPQHF. CDR3 DNA sequence: TGTGCCAGCAGCCGAGGGTGGACAGGCGCTTATAGCAATCAGCCCCAGCATTTT. V usage is TRBV6-1 and J usage is TRBJ1-5, with TRBD1 identical over 7 bases. Trimming at V came to 6 bases and at J to 0 bases, leaving 14 bases not matched to a gene. Per germline, CDR1 MNHNS and CDR2 SASEGT. The CDR3 length is 18 residues.

This clonotype appeared a few times. The chain has TRBV11-2 and TRBJ1-5; D ambiguous. V was cut by 9 bases and J by 10 bases, with 19 bases left in between. Germline loops: CDR1 SGHAT, CDR2 FQNNGV. CDR3 length equals 13 residues. The CDR3 region is CASSTALEGPQHF. The CDR3 nucleotides are TGTGCCAGTAGCACTGCCCTGGAGGGTCCCCAGCATTTT.